The rows below give T cell receptor beta chains drawn from one sample of a study of control samples from healthy donors and cancer patients. Here immunoSEQ multiplex PCR was the method, and the copy in TCRdb shows in-frame clones only, minus some. The profile shows 150,000 to 200,000 clones, roughly 89% of them singletons. Material for sequencing was blood. The source is a man aged 25 to 40 in good health. Each CDR3 is given with its conserved first and last residue. Fields, in order: V gene, J gene, D gene, clone size, CDR3 protein, CDR3 DNA. The D gene is left open where the match is weak. For some rows the clone size is stated as once, few or many, or as a class when expanded; others skip it.

>TRBV18|TRBJ1-5|-|many
CASSRQDSNQPQHF
TGTGCCAGCTCACGACAGGATAGCAATCAGCCCCAGCATTTT
>TRBV3-1/TRBV3-2|TRBJ2-5|TRBD2|-
CASSQGHGRGSQETQYF
TGTGCCAGCAGCCAAGGGCACGGGAGGGGAAGCCAAGAGACCCAGTACTTC
>TRBV28|TRBJ2-3|TRBD2|few
CASSSTPGLAGSGTDTQYF
TGTGCCAGCAGTTCCACGCCGGGACTAGCGGGATCGGGCACAGATACGCAGTATTTT
>TRBV7-8|TRBJ1-3|-|-
CASSLAADGNTIYF
TGTGCCAGCAGCTTAGCCGCGGATGGAAACACCATATATTTT
>TRBV3-1/TRBV3-2|TRBJ1-1|-|-
CASWRVGTEAFF
TGTGCCAGTTGGAGAGTTGGCACTGAAGCTTTCTTT
>TRBV29-1|TRBJ1-1|TRBD1|-
CSVTGTGVSEAFF
TGCAGCGTTACCGGGACAGGGGTGTCTGAAGCTTTCTTT
>TRBV11-1|TRBJ2-3|-|-
CASSLGIQLRTDTQYF
TGTGCCAGCAGCTTAGGTATACAGCTACGGACAGATACGCAGTATTTT
>TRBV7-9|TRBJ1-1|-|-
CASSLGTGWNTEAFF
TGTGCCAGCAGCTTAGGAACGGGTTGGAACACTGAAGCTTTCTTT
>TRBV15|TRBJ2-1|TRBD2|-
CATSIRTSGGEQFF
TGTGCCACCAGCATCAGGACTAGCGGGGGGGAGCAGTTCTTC
>TRBV5-4|TRBJ1-4|-|-
CASSLAGGGEKLFF
TGTGCCAGCAGTCTAGCGGGGGGGGGTGAAAAACTGTTTTTT
>TRBV10-3|TRBJ2-2|TRBD2|-
CAIKPSGGVTGELFF
TGTGCCATCAAACCGAGCGGGGGAGTGACCGGGGAGCTGTTTTTT
>TRBV9|TRBJ2-1|TRBD2|-
CASSVGAGEYNEQFF
TGTGCCAGCAGCGTAGGCGCGGGAGAGTACAATGAGCAGTTCTTC
>TRBV15|TRBJ1-2|-|-
CATSSRTDSNYGYTF
TGTGCCACCAGCAGCAGGACAGATTCTAACTATGGCTACACCTTC